This passage covers 16 T cell receptor beta chains from one sample sequenced in a study of cytomegalovirus exposure and HLA in healthy donors. Primers: 60 Vbeta forward and 13 Jbeta reverse. The protocol was immunoSEQ multiplex PCR, while the TCRdb copy is restricted to in-frame clones and leaves out a portion. Of roughly 200,000 clones detected, 65% to 85% appear once; the ten largest clones hold approximately 1.6%. Sequenced material: PBMCs. The source of these receptors is a man between 40 and 49 years old in good health and CMV-seropositive.

The rearrangement uses TRBV7-9 and TRBJ2-5; 8 bases match TRBD2. The better agreement between TRBJ2-7 and the DNA end casts doubt on the J call. The CDR3 is made up of 15 amino acids. Germline-derived CDR1 and CDR2 are SEHNR and FQNEAQ (reference sequence). Here the CDR3 reads CASSPKGLDSYEQYF. CDR3 in DNA: TGTGCCAGCAGCCCAAAGGGACTAGACTCCTACGAGCAGTACTTC.

The chain's CDR3 is CASSLEAGLAGEQYF. CDR3 DNA: TGTGCCAGCAGCTTAGAAGCGGGACTAGCGGGCGAGCAGTACTTC. The chain combines TRBV7-9 with TRBJ2-5, with 12 bases lining up with TRBD2. The DNA end is more similar to TRBJ2-7, so the J call may be wrong. Looked up from germline, CDR1 is SEHNR and CDR2 is FQNEAQ (reference sequence). The CDR3 consists of 15 residues.

The CDR3 bases are TGTGCCAGTAGTAAAATGGGACAGGCTAACGGGGAGCTGTTTTTT. Amino acid sequence: CASSKMGQANGELFF. V is TRBV19 and J is TRBJ2-2, with 8 bases identical to TRBD1. Trimming removed 4 bases from V and 7 bases from J; junction bases left unmatched: 8. Germline V gives CDR1 LNHDA, CDR2 SQIVND (reference sequence). CDR3 length: 15 residues.

This chain's CDR3 is CAPCRGRGRVGTQYF. DNA of the CDR3: TGCGCCCCCTGCCGCGGCAGGGGAAGGGTTGGTACGCAGTATTTT. The gene calls are TRBV10-2 and TRBJ2-3; the D gene is possibly TRBD1 (6 bases). This CDR3 is 15 amino acids long. V dropped 11 bases and J dropped 8 bases, with 26 bases sitting between them. Looked up from germline, CDR1 is WSHSY and CDR2 is SAAADI.

The V gene is TRBV11-2, the J gene TRBJ2-7; TRBD1 matches at 7 bases. The CDR3 is 18 residues long. Germline CDR1 SGHAT, CDR2 FQNNGV. The V gene end was trimmed by 5 bases and the J gene end by 2 bases; junction bases not matched to a gene: 18. The CDR3 protein is CASSPPPLLGDRTYEQYF. CDR3 sequence (DNA): TGTGCCAGCAGCCCCCCTCCTTTACTGGGGGACAGAACCTACGAGCAGTACTTC.

This clone was detected once. The rearrangement uses TRBV29-1 and TRBJ1-2, with 7 nucleotides matching TRBD1. J was trimmed by 4 bases and V by 3 bases; bases with no gene match: 2. Germline values: CDR1 SQVTM, CDR2 ANQGSEA. The CDR3 is made up of 12 amino acids. The CDR3 DNA is TGCAGCGTTGAGGGGACAGTCTATGGCTACACCTTC. Encoded protein: CSVEGTVYGYTF.

The chain links TRBV11-2 to TRBJ2-7; TRBD2 matches at 13 bases. Germline trimming cut 5 bases from V and 7 bases from J; bases unmatched to any gene: 8. The CDR3 spans 15 residues. The V gene's germline CDR1 is SGHAT and CDR2 FQNNGV. Here the CDR3 DNA reads TGTGCCAGCAGCACCGGGACTAGCGGGGCCAGGGAGCAGTACTTC. Translating it yields CASSTGTSGAREQYF.

The chain links TRBV2 to TRBJ1-1; no clear D. CDR3 size: 13 residues. V was pared by 6 bases and J by 1 base, with 9 bases between. CDR1 and CDR2 (germline): SNHLY, FYNNEI. Here the CDR3 reads CASRAGENTEAFF. CDR3 sequence (DNA): TGTGCCAGCAGGGCCGGGGAGAACACTGAAGCTTTCTTT. Using reference TRBV2 and TRBJ1-1 for the parts outside the CDR3, the full variable domain is EPEVTQTPSHQVTQMGQEVILRCVPISNHLYFYWYRQILGQKVEFLVSFYNNEISEKSEIFDDQFSVERPDGSNFTLKIRSTKLEDSAMYFCASRAGENTEAFFGQGTRLTVV.

The table lists this clone with a few counts. V usage is TRBV5-1 and J usage is TRBJ2-1, with 13 positions matching TRBD2. The ends lost 2 bases at V and 0 bases at J; junction bases unmatched: 17. CDR3 length equals 22 residues. Germline V gene sequence: CDR1 SGHRS, CDR2 YFSETQ. The CDR3 sequence is CASSFIGLGLAGAPLSYNEQFF. The DNA for the CDR3 is TGCGCCAGCAGCTTTATTGGGCTCGGACTAGCGGGAGCGCCACTCTCCTACAATGAGCAGTTCTTC. Supplemented by reference TRBV5-1 and TRBJ2-1, the full variable domain reads KAGVTQTPRYLIKTRGQQVTLSCSPISGHRSVSWYQQTPGQGLQFLFEYFSETQRNKGNFPGRFSGRQFSNSRSEMNVSTLELGDSALYLCASSFIGLGLAGAPLSYNEQFFGPGTRLTVL.

The rearrangement links TRBV7-9 to TRBJ2-5, with 10 bases matching TRBD1. The V segment lost 5 bases and the J segment 6 bases; nucleotides outside the gene matches: 6. The CDR3 loop spans 14 amino acids. Per germline, CDR1 SEHNR and CDR2 FQNEAQ (reference sequence). In nucleotides, the CDR3 is TGTGCCAGCAGCCCGGGACAGGGGAGGCAGACCCAGTACTTC. It encodes CASSPGQGRQTQYF.

J is TRBJ2-5 and V is TRBV9; possible D gene TRBD2, 5 bases. Germline CDR1 and CDR2: SGDLS and YYNGEE. Trimming removed 0 bases at V and 1 base at J, with 10 bases between. There are 15 residues in the CDR3. The CDR3 sequence: CASSVAEGVQETQYF. In nucleotides, the CDR3 is TGTGCCAGCAGCGTAGCTGAGGGTGTCCAAGAGACCCAGTACTTC.

The chain employs TRBV5-6 and TRBJ2-7; possible D gene TRBD2, 6 bases. V lost 0 bases and J 0 bases, leaving 10 bases between the germline ends. The CDR3 extends over 15 amino acids. Germline values: CDR1 SGHDT, CDR2 YYEEEE. The CDR3 is CASSLDLASSYEQYF. The CDR3 coding sequence is TGTGCCAGCAGCTTGGACCTAGCGAGCTCCTACGAGCAGTACTTC.

V is TRBV7-8 and J is TRBJ1-3; D is possibly TRBD1 (5 bases). V was shortened by 5 bases and J by 7 bases, with 18 bases between the two germline ends. This CDR3 has 15 residues. The V gene's germline CDR1 is SGHVS and CDR2 FQNEAQ. CDR3 amino acids: CASSIRDLEVNTIYF. The CDR3 coding sequence is TGTGCCAGCAGCATCCGGGACTTGGAGGTTAACACCATATATTTT.

The V call is TRBV28, the J call TRBJ1-2; TRBD1 agrees at 7 bases. In germline, CDR1 is MDHEN, CDR2 SYDVKM. V shed 6 bases, J shed 6 bases, and the junction held 10 bases outside the gene matches. The CDR3 loop spans 14 amino acids. The CDR3 spells CASRTPGTDNGYTF. CDR3 bases: TGTGCCAGCAGAACCCCCGGGACAGATAATGGCTACACCTTC.

CDR3 in DNA: TGTGCCAGCAGCGAGGGGACAGACACAGATACGCAGTATTTT. Translated, it gives CASSEGTDTDTQYF. The J gene is TRBJ2-3, the V gene TRBV9, with 7 bases identical to TRBD1. This CDR3 contains 14 residues. CDR1 and CDR2 (germline): SGDLS, YYNGEE. The V segment lost 3 bases and the J segment 2 bases; nucleotides outside the gene matches: 3. The variable domain in full, with the rest retrieved from reference TRBV9 and TRBJ2-3, is DSGVTQTPKHLITATGQRVTLRCSPRSGDLSVYWYQQSLDQGLQFLIQYYNGEERAKGNILERFSAQQFPDLHSELNLSSLELGDSALYFCASSEGTDTDTQYFGPGTRLTVL.

This rearrangement joins TRBV6-1 to TRBJ1-4; 11 bases line up with TRBD1. CDR3 length: 13 residues. V trimming: 3 bases; J trimming: 15 bases; junction bases outside the gene matches: 6. CDR1 and CDR2 from the germline V gene are MNHNS and SASEGT. The CDR3 nucleotides read TGTGCCAGCAGTGATGGGACAGGGGGTCGAGTGTTTTTT. Residues: CASSDGTGGRVFF.